The 6 T cell receptor beta chains listed next were all sequenced from one sample in a study of identical twins. TCRdb reprocessed the 5' RACE reads via MiXCR and lists one record per CDR3 protein. The sample carries fewer than 650,000 distinct CDR3 sequences, just over 7% recorded once. These data also featured in a second study, about yellow fever vaccine responses in identical twins.

Sequencing was performed on PBMCs. These receptor sequences come from a woman aged 18-29 years in good health.

The chain uses TRBV20-1 and TRBJ2-1, with TRBD2 identical over 7 bases. The CDR3 covers 16 residues. The V and J ends lost 0 bases and 6 bases, in that order; junction bases with no gene match: 11. Germline lookup yields CDR1 DFQATT and CDR2 SNEGSKA (reference sequence). The CDR3 nucleotides are TGCAGTGCTAGAGATTACGCTAGCGGCCGGGGCAATGAGCAGTTCTTC. Translated: CSARDYASGRGNEQFF.

The chain combines TRBV20-1 with TRBJ2-1; 9 bases line up with TRBD2. With V trimmed by 1 base and J by 7 bases, 14 bases remained unmatched. CDR3 size: 17 residues. Germline V gene lookup returns CDR1 DFQATT and CDR2 SNEGSKA (reference sequence). CDR3 coding DNA: TGCAGTGCTAGAGCCAGTAGCGGGAGAATGTTTGGTAATGAGCAGTTCTTC. Its protein is CSARASSGRMFGNEQFF.

This clonotype was counted between two and nine times. The chain uses TRBV2 and TRBJ2-3; 9 nucleotides line up with TRBD2. CDR1 and CDR2 (germline): SNHLY, FYNNEI. This CDR3 comprises 16 residues. Losses at the gene ends were 7 bases for V and 4 bases for J; bases not matched to a gene: 12. Here the CDR3 reads CASITGSGSIADTQYF. DNA of the CDR3: TGTGCCAGCATTACGGGTAGCGGGAGTATCGCAGATACGCAGTATTTT.

This clonotype came up many times. The junction and the germline gene differ at one end; a read error may be behind it. The chain is built from TRBV5-1 and TRBJ2-7; the D is unclear. The CDR3 spans 11 residues. The germline CDR1 and CDR2 sequences are SGHRS and YFSETQ. The DNA for the CDR3 is TGTGCCAGCAGCTTAGGTAACGAGCAGTACTTC. It codes for CASSLGNEQYF.

This clonotype was picked up many times. This sequence joins TRBV20-1 and TRBJ1-1; a weak D match, TRBD1 (6 bases). Germline V gene lookup returns CDR1 DFQATT and CDR2 SNEGSKA (reference sequence). The CDR3 consists of 14 residues. Deletions cut 0 bases from V and 6 bases from J, with 14 bases between. The CDR3 loop is CSARDVRGLAEAFF. The CDR3 DNA is TGCAGTGCTAGAGACGTTCGGGGGCTCGCTGAAGCTTTCTTT.

This clonotype was observed many times. This rearrangement joins TRBV12-3 or TRBV12-4 to TRBJ2-1, with no clear D. The CDR3 extends over 16 amino acids. With 3 bases removed from V and 0 bases from J, the gap between germline ends came to 12 bases. This chain's CDR3 is CASSFALTSSYNEQFF. The CDR3 nucleotides read TGTGCCAGCAGTTTTGCCCTGACAAGCTCCTACAATGAGCAGTTCTTC.